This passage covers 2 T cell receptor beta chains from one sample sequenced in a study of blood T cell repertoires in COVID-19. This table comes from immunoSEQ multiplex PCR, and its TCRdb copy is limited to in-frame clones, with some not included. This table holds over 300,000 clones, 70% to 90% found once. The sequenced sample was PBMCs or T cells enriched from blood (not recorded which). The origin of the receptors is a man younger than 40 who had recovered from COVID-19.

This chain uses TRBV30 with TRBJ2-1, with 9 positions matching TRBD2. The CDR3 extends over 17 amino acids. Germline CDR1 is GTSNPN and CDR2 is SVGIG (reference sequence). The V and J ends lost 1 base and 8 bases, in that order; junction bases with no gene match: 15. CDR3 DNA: TGTGCCTGGAGTGCTTTTGGGCGGGGGGGCCTTTACGATGAGCAGTTCTTC. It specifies CAWSAFGRGGLYDEQFF.

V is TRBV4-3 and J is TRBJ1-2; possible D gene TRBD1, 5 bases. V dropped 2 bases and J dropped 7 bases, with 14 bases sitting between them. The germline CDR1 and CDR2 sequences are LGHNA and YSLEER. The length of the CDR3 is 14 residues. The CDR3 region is CASSQRGVGSGYTF. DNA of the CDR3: TGCGCCAGCAGCCAACGGGGGGTGGGCAGTGGCTACACCTTC.